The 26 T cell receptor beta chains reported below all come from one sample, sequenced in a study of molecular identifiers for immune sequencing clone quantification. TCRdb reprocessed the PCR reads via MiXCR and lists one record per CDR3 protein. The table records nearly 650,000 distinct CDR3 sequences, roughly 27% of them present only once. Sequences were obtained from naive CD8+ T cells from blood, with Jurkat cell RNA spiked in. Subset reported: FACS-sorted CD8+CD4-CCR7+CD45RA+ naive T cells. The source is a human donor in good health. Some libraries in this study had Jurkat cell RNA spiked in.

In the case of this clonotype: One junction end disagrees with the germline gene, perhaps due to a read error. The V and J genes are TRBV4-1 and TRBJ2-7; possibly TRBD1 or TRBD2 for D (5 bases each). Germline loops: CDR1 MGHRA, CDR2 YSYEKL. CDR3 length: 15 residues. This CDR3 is CASRHKGAGADAQYF. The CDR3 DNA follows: TGCGCCAGCCGCCATAAAGGGGCCGGGGCCGACGCGCAGTACTTC.

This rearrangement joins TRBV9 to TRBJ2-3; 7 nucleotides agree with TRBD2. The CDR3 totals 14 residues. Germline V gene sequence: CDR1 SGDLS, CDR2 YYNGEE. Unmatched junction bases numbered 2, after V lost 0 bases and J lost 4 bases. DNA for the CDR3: TGTGCCAGCAGCGTAGGCGGGAGCCCAGATACGCAGTATTTT. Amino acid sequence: CASSVGGSPDTQYF.

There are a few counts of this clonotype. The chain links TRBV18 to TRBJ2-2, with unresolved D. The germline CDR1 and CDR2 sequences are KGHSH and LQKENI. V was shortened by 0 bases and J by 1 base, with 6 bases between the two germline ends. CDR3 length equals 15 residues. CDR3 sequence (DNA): TGTGCCAGCTCACCACCGGCAAGGAACACCGGGGAGCTGTTTTTT. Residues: CASSPPARNTGELFF.

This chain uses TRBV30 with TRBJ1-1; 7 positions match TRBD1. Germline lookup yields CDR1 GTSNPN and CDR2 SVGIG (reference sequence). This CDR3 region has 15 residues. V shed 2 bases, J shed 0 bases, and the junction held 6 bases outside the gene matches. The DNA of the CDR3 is TGTGCCTGGAGTACACCGACAGGGATGAACACTGAAGCTTTCTTT. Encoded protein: CAWSTPTGMNTEAFF.

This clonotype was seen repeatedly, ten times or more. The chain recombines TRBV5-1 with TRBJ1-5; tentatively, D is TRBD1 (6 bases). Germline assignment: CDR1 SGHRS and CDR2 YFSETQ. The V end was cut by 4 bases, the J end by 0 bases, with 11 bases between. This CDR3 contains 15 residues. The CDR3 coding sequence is TGCGCCAGCAGCCCAGGGACAACTAGCAATCAGCCCCAGCATTTT. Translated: CASSPGTTSNQPQHF.

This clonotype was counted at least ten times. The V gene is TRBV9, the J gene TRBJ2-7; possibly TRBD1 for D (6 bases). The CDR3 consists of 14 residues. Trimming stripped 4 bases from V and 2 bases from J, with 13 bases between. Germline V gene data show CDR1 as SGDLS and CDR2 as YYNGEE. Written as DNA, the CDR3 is TGTGCCAGCAGCCCTAGGGACACACCCTACGAGCAGTACTTC. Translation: CASSPRDTPYEQYF. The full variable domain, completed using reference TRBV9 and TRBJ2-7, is DSGVTQTPKHLITATGQRVTLRCSPRSGDLSVYWYQQSLDQGLQFLIQYYNGEERAKGNILERFSAQQFPDLHSELNLSSLELGDSALYFCASSPRDTPYEQYFGPGTRLTVT.

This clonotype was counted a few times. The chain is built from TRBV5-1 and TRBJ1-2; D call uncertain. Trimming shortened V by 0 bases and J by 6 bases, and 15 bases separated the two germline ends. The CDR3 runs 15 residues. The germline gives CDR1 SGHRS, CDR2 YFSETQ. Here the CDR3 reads CASSLDFPGLNGYTF. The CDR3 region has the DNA TGCGCCAGCAGCTTGGACTTCCCAGGTCTCAATGGCTACACCTTC. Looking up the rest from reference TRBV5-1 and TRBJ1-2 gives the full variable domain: KAGVTQTPRYLIKTRGQQVTLSCSPISGHRSVSWYQQTPGQGLQFLFEYFSETQRNKGNFPGRFSGRQFSNSRSEMNVSTLELGDSALYLCASSLDFPGLNGYTFGSGTRLTVV.

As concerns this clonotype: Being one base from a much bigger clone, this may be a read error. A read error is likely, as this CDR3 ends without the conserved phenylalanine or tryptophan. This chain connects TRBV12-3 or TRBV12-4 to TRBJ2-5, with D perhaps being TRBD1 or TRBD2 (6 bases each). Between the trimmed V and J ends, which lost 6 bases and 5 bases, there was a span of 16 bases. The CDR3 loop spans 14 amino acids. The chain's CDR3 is CASSVLGGRETQYL. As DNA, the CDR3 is TGTGCCAGCAGCGTATTAGGGGGGCGGGAGACCCAGTACCTC.

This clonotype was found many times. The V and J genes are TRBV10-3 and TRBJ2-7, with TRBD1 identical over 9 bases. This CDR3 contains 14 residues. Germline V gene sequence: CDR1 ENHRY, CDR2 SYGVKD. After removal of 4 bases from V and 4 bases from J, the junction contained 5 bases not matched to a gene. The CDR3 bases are TGTGCCATCAGTGCAATGGACAGGGGTTACGAGCAGTACTTC. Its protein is CAISAMDRGYEQYF.

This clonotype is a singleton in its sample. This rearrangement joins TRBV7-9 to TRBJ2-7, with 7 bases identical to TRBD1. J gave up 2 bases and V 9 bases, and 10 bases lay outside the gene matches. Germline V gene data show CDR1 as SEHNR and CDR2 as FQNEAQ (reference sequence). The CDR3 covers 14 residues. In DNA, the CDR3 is TGTGCCAGTGCCCGGACAGGCGCACCCTACGAGCAGTACTTC. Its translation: CASARTGAPYEQYF.

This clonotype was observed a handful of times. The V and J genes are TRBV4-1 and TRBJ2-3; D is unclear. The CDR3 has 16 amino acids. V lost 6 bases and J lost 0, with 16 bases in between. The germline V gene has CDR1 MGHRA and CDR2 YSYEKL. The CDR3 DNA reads TGCGCCAGCAGGGTAACTATGACGGGTAGCACAGATACGCAGTATTTT. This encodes CASRVTMTGSTDTQYF.

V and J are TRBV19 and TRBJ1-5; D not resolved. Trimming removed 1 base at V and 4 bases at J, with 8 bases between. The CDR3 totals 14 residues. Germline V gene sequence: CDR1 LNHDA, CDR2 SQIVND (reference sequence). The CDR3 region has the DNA TGTGCCAGTAGTATAGTTGCCCTTAATCAGCCCCAGCATTTT. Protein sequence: CASSIVALNQPQHF.

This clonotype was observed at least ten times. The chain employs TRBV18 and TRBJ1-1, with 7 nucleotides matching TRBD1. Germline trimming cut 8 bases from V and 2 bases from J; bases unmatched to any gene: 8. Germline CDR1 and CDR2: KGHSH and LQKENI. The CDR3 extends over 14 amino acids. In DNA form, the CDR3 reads TGTGCCAGCGCCGAACAGGGGTTTAACACTGAAGCTTTCTTT. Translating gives CASAEQGFNTEAFF.

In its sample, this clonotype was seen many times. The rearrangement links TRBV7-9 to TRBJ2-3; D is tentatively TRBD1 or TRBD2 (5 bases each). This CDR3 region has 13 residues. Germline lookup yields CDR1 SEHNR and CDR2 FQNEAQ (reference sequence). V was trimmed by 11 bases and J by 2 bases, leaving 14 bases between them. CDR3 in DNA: TGTGCCGGGACCCGGCAAAACACAGATACGCAGTATTTT. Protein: CAGTRQNTDTQYF.

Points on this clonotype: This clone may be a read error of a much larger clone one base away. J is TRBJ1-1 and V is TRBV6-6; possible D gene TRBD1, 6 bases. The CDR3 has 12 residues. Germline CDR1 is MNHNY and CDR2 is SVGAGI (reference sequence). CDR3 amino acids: CAGRDKLTGAFF. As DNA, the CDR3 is TGTGCCGGCCGGGACAAACTCACTGGAGCTTTCTTT.

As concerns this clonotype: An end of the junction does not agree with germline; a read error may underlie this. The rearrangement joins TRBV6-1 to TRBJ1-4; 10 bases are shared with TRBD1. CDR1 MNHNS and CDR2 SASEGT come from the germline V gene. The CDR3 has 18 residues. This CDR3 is CASIRTGTGVADNEKLLF. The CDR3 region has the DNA TGTGCCAGCATCCGCACCGGGACAGGGGTTGCGGATAATGAAAAACTGCTTTTT.

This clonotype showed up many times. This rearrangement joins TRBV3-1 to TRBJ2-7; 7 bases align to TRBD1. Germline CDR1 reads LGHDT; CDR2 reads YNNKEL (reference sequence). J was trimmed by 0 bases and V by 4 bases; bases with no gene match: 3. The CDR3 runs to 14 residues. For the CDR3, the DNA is TGTGCCAGCAGCCGTGGGACAGCCTCCTACGAGCAGTACTTC. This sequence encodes CASSRGTASYEQYF.

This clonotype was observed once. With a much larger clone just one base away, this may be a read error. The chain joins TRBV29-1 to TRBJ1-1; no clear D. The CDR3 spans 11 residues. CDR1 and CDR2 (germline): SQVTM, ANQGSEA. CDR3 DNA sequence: TGCAGCGTTGATCTCCGGGCTGAAGCTTCCTTT. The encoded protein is CSVDLRAEASF.

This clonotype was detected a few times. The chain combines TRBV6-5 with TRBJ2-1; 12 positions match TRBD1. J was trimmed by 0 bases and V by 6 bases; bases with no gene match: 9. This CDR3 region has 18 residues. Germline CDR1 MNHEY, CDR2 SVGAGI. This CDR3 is CASRTGTGGHISYNEQFF. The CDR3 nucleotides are TGTGCCAGCAGAACCGGGACAGGGGGCCATATCTCCTACAATGAGCAGTTCTTC.

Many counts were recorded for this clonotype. In DNA, the CDR3 is TGCGCCAGCAGCCAATCTCATCCCGGGGGGGGGCGGCAGCCCCAGCATTTT. The encoded protein is CASSQSHPGGGRQPQHF. V gene TRBV4-1 combines with J gene TRBJ1-5, with a weak D call TRBD1 (6 bases). Trimming removed 2 bases from V and 7 bases from J, with 21 bases in between. Germline-derived CDR1 and CDR2 are MGHRA and YSYEKL. This CDR3 is 17 amino acids long.

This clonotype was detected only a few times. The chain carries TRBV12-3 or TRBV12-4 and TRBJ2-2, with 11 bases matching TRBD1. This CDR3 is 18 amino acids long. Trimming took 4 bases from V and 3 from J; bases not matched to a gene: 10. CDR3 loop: CASSWEIGQGADTGELFF. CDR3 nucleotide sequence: TGTGCCAGCAGTTGGGAGATCGGACAGGGGGCCGACACCGGGGAGCTGTTTTTT.

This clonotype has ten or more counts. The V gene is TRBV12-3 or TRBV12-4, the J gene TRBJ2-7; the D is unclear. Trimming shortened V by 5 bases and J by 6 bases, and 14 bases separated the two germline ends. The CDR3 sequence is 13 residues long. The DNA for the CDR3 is TGTGCCAGCAGTCCTCCCGCTGCCCCCGAGCAGTACTTC. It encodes CASSPPAAPEQYF.

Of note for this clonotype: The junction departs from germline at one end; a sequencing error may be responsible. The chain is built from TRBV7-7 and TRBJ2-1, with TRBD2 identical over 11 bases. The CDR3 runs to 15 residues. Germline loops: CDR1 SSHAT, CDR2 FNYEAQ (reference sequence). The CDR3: CASSLAGGWNNEQFF. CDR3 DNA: TGTGCTAGCAGTTTAGCGGGAGGGTGGAACAATGAGCAGTTCTTC.

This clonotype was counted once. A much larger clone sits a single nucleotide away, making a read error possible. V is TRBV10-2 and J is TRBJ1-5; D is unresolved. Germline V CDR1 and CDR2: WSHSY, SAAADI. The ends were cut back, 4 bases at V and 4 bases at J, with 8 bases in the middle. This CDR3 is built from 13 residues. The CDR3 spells CASSASPNQPQHF. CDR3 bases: TGCGCCAGCAGTGCCAGCCCAAATCAGCCCCAGCATTTT.

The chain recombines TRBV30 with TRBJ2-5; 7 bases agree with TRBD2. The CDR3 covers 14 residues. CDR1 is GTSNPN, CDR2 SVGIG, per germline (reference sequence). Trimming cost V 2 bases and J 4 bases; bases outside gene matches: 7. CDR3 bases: TGTGCCTGGAGTAGCCGGCGGGGGTTAGAGACCCAGTACTTC. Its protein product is CAWSSRRGLETQYF. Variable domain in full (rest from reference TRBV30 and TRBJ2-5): SQTIHQWPATLVQPVGSPLSLECTVEGTSNPNLYWYRQAAGRGLQLLFYSVGIGQISSEVPQNLSASRPQDRQFILSSKKLLLSDSGFYLCAWSSRRGLETQYFGPGTRLLVL.

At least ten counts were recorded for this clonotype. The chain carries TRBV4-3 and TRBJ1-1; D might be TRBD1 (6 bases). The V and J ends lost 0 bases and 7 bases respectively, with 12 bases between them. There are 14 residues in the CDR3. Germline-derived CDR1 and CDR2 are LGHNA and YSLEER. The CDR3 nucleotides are TGCGCCAGCAGCCAAGATGCCAGGGGTGATGAAGCTTTCTTT. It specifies CASSQDARGDEAFF.